This TCR beta chain was observed in a study of T-cell memory formation after mild COVID-19. About the research overall: There were largely donor-specific TCR clusters.

Barcoded TCR alpha and TCR beta cDNA libraries with UMIs came from 5'RACE using constant-segment primers. TCRdb re-called the 5' RACE reads with MiXCR, one entry per CDR3 protein. The sample carries about 560,000 distinct CDR3 sequences, more than 15% recorded once. The sample taken for sequencing was PBMCs or a T cell subset sorted from them (not recorded which). The source is an adult woman who had mild COVID-19 (a few samples of this study predate the infection). Cell type and time point are not known.

The CDR3 loop is CSVVSLNTEAFF. CDR3 coding DNA: TGCAGCGTTGTCTCCCTGAACACTGAAGCTTTCTTT. This chain connects TRBV29-1 to TRBJ1-1; D remains unclear. From germline, CDR1 is SQVTM and CDR2 ANQGSEA. V was clipped by 4 bases and J by 0 bases, with 6 bases between them. The CDR3 is made up of 12 amino acids.